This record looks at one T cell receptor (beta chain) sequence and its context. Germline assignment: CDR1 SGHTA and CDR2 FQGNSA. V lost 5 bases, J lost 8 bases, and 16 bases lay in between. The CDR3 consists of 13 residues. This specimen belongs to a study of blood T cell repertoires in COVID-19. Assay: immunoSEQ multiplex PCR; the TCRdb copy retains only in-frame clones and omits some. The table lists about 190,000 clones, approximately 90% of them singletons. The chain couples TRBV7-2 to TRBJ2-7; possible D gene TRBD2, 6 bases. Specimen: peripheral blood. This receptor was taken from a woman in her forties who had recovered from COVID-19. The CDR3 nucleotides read TGTGCCAGCAGCCCCCAGACTAGTAAACAGCAGTACTTC. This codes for CASSPQTSKQQYF.